The clone carrying this TCR beta chain was seen many times. Trimming cost V 5 bases and J 7 bases, with 12 bases left between them. This CDR3 region has 13 residues. Time point specified: patch test 2, 6 weeks after DPC sensitization. The sample's treatment: therapeutic diphenylcyclopropenone sensitization with weekly scalp DPC. Alopecia patients between 18 and 70 years old and suitable for DPC were used as donors. Total RNA came from unfractionated whole blood. The data were obtained in a study of human T cells and chemical hapten exposure. Background on the study: Patients having alopecia areata, totalis or universalis were mostly female.

TCRdb passed the RACE reads through MiXCR, listing each CDR3 protein once. The sample shows around 360,000 distinct CDR3 sequences, 6% to 7% of them seen only once. This chain joins TRBV12-3 or TRBV12-4 and TRBJ1-5; D is unclear. The TCR originated in a woman aged 18-29 years with alopecia areata. Some clones in this sample may be carry-over from other donors' samples. The specimen was whole blood, collected in connection with sensitization to the hapten diphenylcyclopropenone (DPC). This CDR3 is CASSPRVGQPQHF. For the CDR3, the DNA is TGTGCCAGCAGTCCCCGCGTGGGGCAGCCCCAGCATTTT.